This T cell receptor beta chain was recovered during a study of blood T cell repertoires in COVID-19. By sample fraction, this clone is large. This table comes from immunoSEQ multiplex PCR, and its TCRdb copy is limited to in-frame clones, with some not included. The sample carries 85,000 to 130,000 clones, roughly 80% recorded once. The CDR3 is 16 residues long. The V and J ends lost 0 bases and 4 bases respectively, with 12 bases between them. CDR1 is SGHDN and CDR2 is FVKESK in the germline V gene. The sequenced sample consisted of peripheral blood. The chain uses TRBV14 and TRBJ1-4; D not resolved. The receptor was derived from a woman of 80 years or more with active or convalescent COVID-19. The CDR3 DNA reads TGTGCCAGCAGCCAAGATGAGGCAAGATTTAATGAAAAACTGTTTTTT. This sequence encodes CASSQDEARFNEKLFF. Looking up the rest from reference TRBV14 and TRBJ1-4 gives the full variable domain: EAGVTQFPSHSVIEKGQTVTLRCDPISGHDNLYWYRRVMGKEIKFLLHFVKESKQDESGMPNNRFLAERTGGTYSTLKVQPAELEDSGVYFCASSQDEARFNEKLFFGSGTQLSVL.